These T cell receptor beta chains were read from a single sample in a study of beta chain features in type 1 diabetes. Produced via immunoSEQ multiplex PCR; TCRdb's table is partial and in-frame only. The sample yields some 190,000 clones, less than 9.5% seen once. Sample: central memory CD4+ T cells from blood. Receptor source: a middle-aged woman with type 1 diabetes. Each CDR3 is given with its conserved first and last residue. The D gene is left open where the match is weak. Size is stated for part of the rows, as once, few or many counts, or as a class when the clone is expanded.

>NA|TRBV5-4|NA|TRBJ1-2
TGTGCCAGCAGCTCCAGGGATAACTATGGCTACACCTTC
CASSSRDNYGYTF
>NA|TRBV4-1|NA|TRBJ1-5
TGCGCCAGCAGCCAAGGTATCCAGATTAGCAATCAGCCCCAGCATTTT
CASSQGIQISNQPQHF
>few|TRBV7-2|NA|TRBJ2-7
TGTGCCAGCAGCTTAGATCCGGGGTTGGAGCAGTACTTC
CASSLDPGLEQYF
>many|TRBV18|NA|TRBJ2-3
TGTGCCAGCTCACCACCGGCAGGGGACCACACAGATACGCAGTATTTT
CASSPPAGDHTDTQYF
>few|TRBV5-4|NA|TRBJ1-1
TGTGCCAGCAGCCCGGGAGGTGGGGGGCAGGAGACTGAAGCTTTCTTT
CASSPGGGGQETEAFF
>NA|TRBV5-4|TRBD1|TRBJ2-7
TGCGCCAGCAGCCAGGGACAGGGGCGGGAGCAGTACTTC
CASSQGQGREQYF
>few|TRBV28|NA|TRBJ1-1
TGTGCCAGCAGTCCGTTATCTGAAGCTTTCTTT
CASSPLSEAFF
>few|TRBV10-3|TRBD1|TRBJ2-5
TGTGCCATCAGTCAGGGTCAGGGGGAAGGGACCCAGTACTTC
CAISQGQGEGTQYF
>NA|TRBV28|NA|TRBJ1-3
NA
CASSSSGLGNTIYF
>NA|TRBV11-2|NA|TRBJ2-1
TGTGCCAGCAGCCCGTTTTTGAGCTCCTACAATGAGCAGTTCTTC
CASSPFLSSYNEQFF
>few|TRBV4-3|NA|TRBJ2-5
TGCGCCAGCAGCCAAGTCATCCTAGCCGGACGTGAGACCCAGTACTTC
CASSQVILAGRETQYF
>NA|TRBV29-1|NA|TRBJ1-5
TGCAGCGTTGGGCCTAATACCCCGGGTCAGCCCCAGCATTTT
CSVGPNTPGQPQHF
>NA|TRBV28|TRBD1|TRBJ1-2
TGTGCCAGCAGGGAAGGACAGGGGGGACGAGGCTACACCTTC
CASREGQGGRGYTF
>NA|TRBV7-8|TRBD1|TRBJ1-3
TGTGCCAGCAGCTGGGGACAGGGGGCCAGTGGAAACACCATATATTTT
CASSWGQGASGNTIYF
>few|TRBV5-4|NA|TRBJ2-1
TGTGCCAGCAGCCCGGGGGGCCAGCGGACCTACAATGAGCAGTTCTTC
CASSPGGQRTYNEQFF
>NA|TRBV5-6|TRBD1|TRBJ1-6
TGTGCCAGCAGTTTCAACAGGGGCTATAATTCACCCCTCCACTTT
CASSFNRGYNSPLHF
>few|TRBV19|TRBD1|TRBJ1-2
TGTGCCAGTAGTATCGACCGAGGACAGGCATATGGCTACACCTTC
CASSIDRGQAYGYTF
>few|TRBV7-2|NA|TRBJ1-2
TGTGCCAGCAGCTTAGGGAGTGGAGGCGTCGGTGGCTACACCTTC
CASSLGSGGVGGYTF
>few|TRBV27|NA|TRBJ2-7
TGTGCCAGCAGTTTAGGGGGAGGTGGCTACTCCTACGAGCAGTACTTC
CASSLGGGGYSYEQYF
>NA|TRBV14|NA|TRBJ2-3
TGTGCCAGCAGCCAAGGGGTTTGGCCAGGGGATACGCAGTATTTT
CASSQGVWPGDTQYF
>NA|TRBV28|NA|TRBJ2-5
TGTGCCAGCAGGGGGACTCCCCAAGAGACCCAGTACTTC
CASRGTPQETQYF
>NA|TRBV4-3|NA|TRBJ1-1
TGCGCCAGCAGCCAAGTGGGCATCCGGAACACTGAAGCTTTCTTT
CASSQVGIRNTEAFF
>NA|TRBV2|NA|TRBJ2-5
TGTGCCAGCAGGTACAGGCAAGAGACCCAGTACTTC
CASRYRQETQYF
>NA|TRBV5-4|NA|TRBJ1-2
TGTGCCAGCAGCTTGAGGGGGGGGAATGGCTACACCTTC
CASSLRGGNGYTF
>few|TRBV5-4|NA|TRBJ2-5
TGTGCCAGCAGCTCTGGACTGTCTCAAGAGACCCAGTACTTC
CASSSGLSQETQYF
>few|TRBV6-5|TRBD1|TRBJ1-1
TGTGCCAGCAGTAAGCGGACAGGGGATCGCGCTTTCTTT
CASSKRTGDRAFF
>NA|TRBV9|NA|TRBJ1-1
TGTGCCAGCAGCGTAGGAGTTCTGAACACTGAAGCTTTCTTT
CASSVGVLNTEAFF
>NA|TRBV6-6|NA|TRBJ1-5
TGTGCCAGCAGCCGGACAGAGAATCAGCCCCAGCATTTT
CASSRTENQPQHF
>few|TRBV19|NA|TRBJ2-1
TGTGCCAGTAGTACCGCGGGGAGCTCCTACAATGAGCAGTTCTTC
CASSTAGSSYNEQFF
>NA|TRBV7-2|TRBD1|TRBJ2-7
TGTGCCAGCAGCTTAGCGCAGGCGGGACAGGGCCTCGAGCAGTACTTC
CASSLAQAGQGLEQYF
>few|TRBV7-9|TRBD1|TRBJ1-6
TGTGCCAGCAGCCAGACAGGGGGAATCGATTCACCCCTCCACTTT
CASSQTGGIDSPLHF
>NA|TRBV5-1|TRBD1|TRBJ2-6
TGCGCCAGCAGGTCCGGGACAGGGACAGGGGCCAACGTCCTGACTTTC
CASRSGTGTGANVLTF
>few|TRBV19|TRBD1|TRBJ2-7
TGTGCCAGTAATCGACAGGGGGCTGGTGAGCAGTACTTC
CASNRQGAGEQYF
>NA|TRBV2|TRBD1|TRBJ1-1
TGTGCCAGCAGTGAGGGTCAGGGGGCTAGGGCTGAAGCTTTCTTT
CASSEGQGARAEAFF
>few|TRBV7-3|TRBD2|TRBJ2-5
TGTGCCAGCAGCCCTGGACTAGCGGGAGAGACCCAGTACTTC
CASSPGLAGETQYF
>many|TRBV4-3|TRBD1|TRBJ1-5
TGCGCCAGCAGCCCTGACAGGGCACAGCCCCAGCATTTT
CASSPDRAQPQHF
>NA|TRBV28|TRBD1|TRBJ2-3
TGTGCCAGCAGTTCCTCCGGGACAGTGACAGATACGCAGTATTTT
CASSSSGTVTDTQYF
>few|TRBV27|TRBD1|TRBJ2-7
TGTGCCAGCGCCAAGACAGGGATCCACGAGCAGTACTTC
CASAKTGIHEQYF
>NA|TRBV2|TRBD1|TRBJ1-5
TGTGCCAGCAGCTTACAGGGGAACCAGCCCCAGCATTTT
CASSLQGNQPQHF
>NA|TRBV7-3|NA|TRBJ1-2
TGTGCCAGCAGCTTAACGGGGCCAGATGGCTACACCTTC
CASSLTGPDGYTF
>NA|TRBV11-3|NA|TRBJ2-2
TGTGCCAGCAGCTCGTCCAGGGGATACACCGGGGAGCTGTTTTTT
CASSSSRGYTGELFF
>NA|TRBV6-1|NA|TRBJ2-1
TGTGCCAGCGGCGAACAGGGAGACGAGCAGTTCTTC
CASGEQGDEQFF
>few|TRBV18|TRBD2|TRBJ2-1
TGTGCCAGCTCACCTCTAGCGGGAGCCTTCAATGAGCAGTTCTTC
CASSPLAGAFNEQFF
>few|TRBV7-3|NA|TRBJ2-2
TGTGCCAGCAGCTCCCCTTTTAACACCGGGGAGCTGTTTTTT
CASSSPFNTGELFF
>few|TRBV5-6|NA|TRBJ2-2
TGTGCCAGCAGCCAAAGTCACTTCGGGGAGCTGTTTTTT
CASSQSHFGELFF
>few|TRBV14|NA|TRBJ2-4
TGTGCCAGCAGCCACCAGTCAACAAACATTCAGTACTTC
CASSHQSTNIQYF
>few|TRBV18|TRBD1|TRBJ2-1
TGTGCCAGCTCACCAAAAGACAGGGGAAGGAATGAGCAGTTCTTC
CASSPKDRGRNEQFF
>NA|TRBV10-3|TRBD1|TRBJ1-5
TGTGCCATCAGTGAGGGACCGGGACAGGGCAATCAGCCCCAGCATTTT
CAISEGPGQGNQPQHF
>NA|TRBV11-1|NA|TRBJ2-7
TGTGCCAGCAGCGTCGAGAGGTATTACGAGCAGTACTTC
CASSVERYYEQYF
>few|TRBV18|TRBD1|TRBJ1-1
TGTGCCAGCTCACCCTCCGGACAGGCGGGCGCTGAAGCTTTCTTT
CASSPSGQAGAEAFF
>few|TRBV7-7|TRBD2|TRBJ2-7
TGTGCCAGCAGCCCATCCCTAGCGGGAGAACGCGAGCAGTACTTC
CASSPSLAGEREQYF
>few|TRBV30|NA|TRBJ1-5
TGTGCCTGGAGTTTTCCAGGGACAAATCAGCCCCAGCATTTT
CAWSFPGTNQPQHF
>many|TRBV5-4|NA|TRBJ2-5
TGTGCCAGCAGCCCCCCCGGGACAAATCAAGAGACCCAGTACTTC
CASSPPGTNQETQYF
>NA|TRBV6-5|TRBD2|TRBJ2-5
TGTGCCAGCAGCCTCCGGGACTACGAAGAGACCCAGTACTTC
CASSLRDYEETQYF
>NA|TRBV5-1|NA|TRBJ2-6
TGCGCCAGCAGCTACACGCTGTCTGGGGCCAACGTCCTGACTTTC
CASSYTLSGANVLTF
>few|TRBV30|TRBD1|TRBJ2-3
TGTGCCTGGACGGGACAGGGCACAGATACGCAGTATTTT
CAWTGQGTDTQYF
>NA|TRBV7-8|TRBD1|TRBJ1-5
TGTGCCAGCAGCTTAAGACAGGGATGGAGCAATCAGCCCCAGCATTTT
CASSLRQGWSNQPQHF
>NA|TRBV11-1|TRBD1|TRBJ2-3
TGTGCCAGCAGCTCGACAGGGTGGGCAGATACGCAGTATTTT
CASSSTGWADTQYF
>NA|TRBV4-3|TRBD1|TRBJ1-4
TGCGCCAGCAGCCAAGGGGACAGGGGAGCTAATGAAAAACTGTTTTTT
CASSQGDRGANEKLFF